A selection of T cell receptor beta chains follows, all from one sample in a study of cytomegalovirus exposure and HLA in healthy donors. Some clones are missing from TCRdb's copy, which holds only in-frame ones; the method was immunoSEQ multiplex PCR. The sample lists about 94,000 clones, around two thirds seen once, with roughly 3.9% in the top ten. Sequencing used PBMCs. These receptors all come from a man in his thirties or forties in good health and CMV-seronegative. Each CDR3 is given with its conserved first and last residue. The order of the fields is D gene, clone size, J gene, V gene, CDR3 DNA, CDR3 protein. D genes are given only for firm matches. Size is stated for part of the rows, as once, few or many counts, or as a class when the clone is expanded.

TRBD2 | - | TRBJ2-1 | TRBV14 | TGTGCCAGCAGCCAGGGACTAGTTGGTCGTGAGCAGTTCTTC | CASSQGLVGREQFF
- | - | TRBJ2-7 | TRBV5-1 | TGCGCCAGCAGCTTGGGGTATTCGGGCTACGAGCAGTACTTC | CASSLGYSGYEQYF
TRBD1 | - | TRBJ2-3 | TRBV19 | TGTGCCAGTAGCCAGGGACAGGGGAACACAGATACGCAGTATTTT | CASSQGQGNTDTQYF
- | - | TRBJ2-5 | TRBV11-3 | TGTGCCAGCAGTCAGACTGTCCAAGAGACCCAGTACTTC | CASSQTVQETQYF
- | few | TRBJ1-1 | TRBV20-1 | TGCAGTGCTAGAGCGTTCACTGAAGCTTTCTTT | CSARAFTEAFF
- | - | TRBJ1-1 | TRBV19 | TGTGCCAGTAGTATAGGCCGCCCGGGGATCAACACTGAAGCTTTCTTT | CASSIGRPGINTEAFF
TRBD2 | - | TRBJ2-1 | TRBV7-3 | TGTGCCAGCAGCTTAAGAGTAGCGGGGGATCGGGATGAGCAGTTCTTC | CASSLRVAGDRDEQFF
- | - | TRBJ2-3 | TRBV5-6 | TGTGCCAGCACCTCTCCCCAGGGCACAGATACGCAGTATTTT | CASTSPQGTDTQYF
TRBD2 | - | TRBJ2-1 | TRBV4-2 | TGTGCCAGCAGCCGGAGTAGCGGGGGGGCCGCGGATGAGCAGTTCTTC | CASSRSSGGAADEQFF
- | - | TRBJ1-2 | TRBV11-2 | TGTGCCAGCAGCCCCCAAAGAGGAGCAAACTATGGCTACACCTTC | CASSPQRGANYGYTF
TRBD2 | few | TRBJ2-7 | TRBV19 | TGTGCCAGTAGTACAAGGACTAGCGGCTACTCCTACGAGCAGTACTTC | CASSTRTSGYSYEQYF
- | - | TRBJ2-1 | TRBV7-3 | TGTGCCAGCAGCTCCCAAGACGGGATCTACAATGAGCAGTTCTTC | CASSSQDGIYNEQFF
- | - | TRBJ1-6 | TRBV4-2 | TGTGCCAGCAGCCGCTTCGCCTCTAGGGCGGGGAATTCACCCCTCCACTTT | CASSRFASRAGNSPLHF
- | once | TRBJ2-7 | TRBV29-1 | TGCAGCGTAGATACCGGGGGTAGAACCTACGAGCAGTACTTC | CSVDTGGRTYEQYF
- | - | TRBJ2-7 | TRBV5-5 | TGTGCCAGCAGCTTGGCACCAGATTACGAGCAGTACTTC | CASSLAPDYEQYF
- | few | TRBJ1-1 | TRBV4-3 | TGCGCCAGCAGCCAAGTCAGAGGCACTGAAGCTTTCTTT | CASSQVRGTEAFF